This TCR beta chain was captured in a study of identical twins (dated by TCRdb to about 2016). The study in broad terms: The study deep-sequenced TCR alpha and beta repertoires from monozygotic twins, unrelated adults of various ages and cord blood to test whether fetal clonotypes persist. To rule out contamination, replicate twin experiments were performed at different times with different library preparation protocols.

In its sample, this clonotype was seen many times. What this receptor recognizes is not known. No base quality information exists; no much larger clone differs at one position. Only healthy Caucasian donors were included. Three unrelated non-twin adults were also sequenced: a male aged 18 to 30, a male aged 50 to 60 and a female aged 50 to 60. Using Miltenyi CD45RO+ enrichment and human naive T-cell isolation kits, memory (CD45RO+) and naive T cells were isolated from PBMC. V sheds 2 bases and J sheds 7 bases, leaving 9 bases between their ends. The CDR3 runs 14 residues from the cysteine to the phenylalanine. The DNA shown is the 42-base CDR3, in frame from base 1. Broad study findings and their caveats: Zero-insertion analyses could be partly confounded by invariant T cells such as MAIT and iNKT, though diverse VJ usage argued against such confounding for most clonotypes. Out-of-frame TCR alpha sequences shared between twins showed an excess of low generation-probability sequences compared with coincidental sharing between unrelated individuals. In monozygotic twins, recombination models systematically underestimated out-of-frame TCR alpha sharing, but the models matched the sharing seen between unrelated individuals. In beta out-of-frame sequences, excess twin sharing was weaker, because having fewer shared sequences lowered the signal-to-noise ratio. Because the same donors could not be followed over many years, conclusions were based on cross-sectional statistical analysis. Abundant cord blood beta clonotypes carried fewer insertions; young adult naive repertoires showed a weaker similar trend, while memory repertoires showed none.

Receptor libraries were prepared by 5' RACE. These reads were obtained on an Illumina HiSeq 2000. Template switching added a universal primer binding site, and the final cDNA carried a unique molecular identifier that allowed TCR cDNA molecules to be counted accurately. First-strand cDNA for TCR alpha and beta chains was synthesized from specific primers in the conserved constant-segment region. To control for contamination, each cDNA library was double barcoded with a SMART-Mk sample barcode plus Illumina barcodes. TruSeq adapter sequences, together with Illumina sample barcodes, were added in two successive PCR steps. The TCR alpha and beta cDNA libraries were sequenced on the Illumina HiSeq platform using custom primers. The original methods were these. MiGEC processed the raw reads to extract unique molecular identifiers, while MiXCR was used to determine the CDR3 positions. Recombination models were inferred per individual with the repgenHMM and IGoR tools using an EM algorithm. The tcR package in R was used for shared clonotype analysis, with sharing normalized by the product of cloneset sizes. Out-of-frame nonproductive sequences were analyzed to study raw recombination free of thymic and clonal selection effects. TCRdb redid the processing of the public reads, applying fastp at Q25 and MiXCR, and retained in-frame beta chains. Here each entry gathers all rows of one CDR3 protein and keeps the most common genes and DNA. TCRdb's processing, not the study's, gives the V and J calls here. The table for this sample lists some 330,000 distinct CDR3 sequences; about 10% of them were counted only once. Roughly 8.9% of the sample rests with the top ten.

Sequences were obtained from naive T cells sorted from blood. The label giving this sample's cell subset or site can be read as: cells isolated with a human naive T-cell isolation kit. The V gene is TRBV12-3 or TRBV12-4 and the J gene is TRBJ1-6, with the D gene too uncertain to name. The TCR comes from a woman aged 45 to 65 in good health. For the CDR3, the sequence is CASSLTRTNSPLHF. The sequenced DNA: TGTGCCAGCAGTTTAACGAGGACCAATTCACCCCTCCACTTT.